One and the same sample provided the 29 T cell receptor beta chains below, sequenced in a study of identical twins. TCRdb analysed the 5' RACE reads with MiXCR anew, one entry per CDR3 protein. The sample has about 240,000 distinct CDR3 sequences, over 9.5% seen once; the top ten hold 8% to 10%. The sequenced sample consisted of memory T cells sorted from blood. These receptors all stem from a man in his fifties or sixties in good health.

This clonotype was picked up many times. CDR3 in DNA: TGCAGTGCTCCCGGGACTAGCAGTTACAATGAGCAGTTCTTC. Translated, it gives CSAPGTSSYNEQFF. The chain uses TRBV20-1 and TRBJ2-1, with TRBD2 identical over 9 bases. Germline CDR1 and CDR2: DFQATT and SNEGSKA (reference sequence). Trimming removed 5 bases from V and 4 bases from J; junction bases left unmatched: 6. The length of the CDR3 is 14 residues.

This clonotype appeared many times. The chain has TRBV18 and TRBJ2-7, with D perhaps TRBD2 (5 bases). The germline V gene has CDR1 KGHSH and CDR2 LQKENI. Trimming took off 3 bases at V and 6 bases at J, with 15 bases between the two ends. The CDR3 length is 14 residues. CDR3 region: CASSPPSGDFEQYF. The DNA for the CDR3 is TGTGCCAGCTCACCGCCGTCCGGGGATTTCGAGCAGTACTTC.

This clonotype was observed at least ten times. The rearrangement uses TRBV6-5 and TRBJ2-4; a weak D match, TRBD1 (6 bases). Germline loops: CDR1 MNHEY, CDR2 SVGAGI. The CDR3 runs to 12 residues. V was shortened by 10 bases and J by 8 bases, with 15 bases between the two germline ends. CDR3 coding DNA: TGTGCCACCGGGACGGCAGGGGACATTCAGTACTTC. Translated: CATGTAGDIQYF.

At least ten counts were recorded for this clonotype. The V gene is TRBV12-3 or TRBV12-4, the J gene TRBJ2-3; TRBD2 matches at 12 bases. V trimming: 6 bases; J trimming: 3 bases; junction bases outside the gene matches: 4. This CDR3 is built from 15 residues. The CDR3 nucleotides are TGTGCCAGCAGCTGGACTAGCGGGGTAACAGATACGCAGTATTTT. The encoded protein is CASSWTSGVTDTQYF.

CDR3 nucleotides: TGTGCCATCAAAGGGGGGGATACCGGGGAGACCCAGTACTTC. Translating it yields CAIKGGDTGETQYF. The chain couples TRBV10-3 to TRBJ2-5; TRBD2 is a possible D gene (7 bases). Germline CDR1 is ENHRY and CDR2 is SYGVKD. With 7 bases removed from V and 5 bases from J, the gap between germline ends came to 17 bases. This CDR3 is built from 14 residues.

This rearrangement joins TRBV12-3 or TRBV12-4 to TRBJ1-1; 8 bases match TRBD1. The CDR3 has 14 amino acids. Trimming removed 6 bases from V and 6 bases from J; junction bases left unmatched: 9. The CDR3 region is CASSYTGGTSEAFF. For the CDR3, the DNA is TGTGCCAGCAGCTACACAGGGGGAACATCTGAAGCTTTCTTT.

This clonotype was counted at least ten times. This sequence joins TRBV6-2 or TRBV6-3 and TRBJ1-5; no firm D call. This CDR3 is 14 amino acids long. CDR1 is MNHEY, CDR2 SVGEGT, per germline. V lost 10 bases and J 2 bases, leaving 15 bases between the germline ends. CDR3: CAIRGSSRNQPQHF. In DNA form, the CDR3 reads TGTGCCATCCGAGGGTCCTCTCGCAATCAGCCCCAGCATTTT.

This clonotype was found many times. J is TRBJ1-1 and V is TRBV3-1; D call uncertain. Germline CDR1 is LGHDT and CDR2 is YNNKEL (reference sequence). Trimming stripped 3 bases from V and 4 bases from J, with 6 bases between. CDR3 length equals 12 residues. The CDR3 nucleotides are TGTGCCAGCAGCCACGGCCTCACTGAAGCTTTCTTT. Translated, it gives CASSHGLTEAFF.

CDR3 in DNA: TGTGCCAGCAGCTCTACCAGGGCGGTTGGCTATGGCTACACCTTC. This codes for CASSSTRAVGYGYTF. The V gene is TRBV7-8, the J gene TRBJ1-2, with a possible D match to TRBD1 (5 bases). V was clipped by 4 bases and J by 4 bases, with 16 bases between them. Germline CDR1 and CDR2: SGHVS and FQNEAQ. The CDR3 sequence is 15 residues long.

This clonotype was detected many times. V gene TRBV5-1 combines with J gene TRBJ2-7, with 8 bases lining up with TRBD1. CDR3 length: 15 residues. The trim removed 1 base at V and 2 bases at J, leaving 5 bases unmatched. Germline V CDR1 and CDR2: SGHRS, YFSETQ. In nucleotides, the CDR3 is TGCGCCAGCAGCTTGCAACAGGGGGGCCCCTACGAGCAGTACTTC. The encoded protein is CASSLQQGGPYEQYF.

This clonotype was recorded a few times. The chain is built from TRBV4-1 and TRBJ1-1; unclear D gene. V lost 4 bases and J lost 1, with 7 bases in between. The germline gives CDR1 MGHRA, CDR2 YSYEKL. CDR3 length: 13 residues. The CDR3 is CASSLSKNTEAFF. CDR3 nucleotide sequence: TGCGCCAGCAGCCTGTCGAAGAACACTGAAGCTTTCTTT.

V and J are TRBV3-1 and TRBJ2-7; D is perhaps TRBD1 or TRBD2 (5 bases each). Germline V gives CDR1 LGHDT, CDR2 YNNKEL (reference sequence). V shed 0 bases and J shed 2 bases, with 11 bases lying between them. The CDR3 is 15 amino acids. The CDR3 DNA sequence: TGTGCCAGCAGCCAAGACACGGGGACCCCCTACGAGCAGTACTTC. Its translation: CASSQDTGTPYEQYF.

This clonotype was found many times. In DNA form, the CDR3 reads TGCGCCAGCAGCCAAGATTCTCGTACTAGCGGGGGGGCCACCGGGGAGCTGTTTTTT. As protein: CASSQDSRTSGGATGELFF. The chain links TRBV4-1 to TRBJ2-2, with TRBD2 identical over 13 bases. Germline CDR1 is MGHRA and CDR2 is YSYEKL. The J segment lost 4 bases and the V segment lost 0 bases, leaving 8 bases of the junction unmatched. This CDR3 comprises 19 residues.

The CDR3: CASSLVPPSYNEQFF. The CDR3 DNA sequence: TGCGCCAGCAGCTTGGTCCCCCCATCCTACAATGAGCAGTTCTTC. The J gene is TRBJ2-1, the V gene TRBV5-1; no reliable D call. Germline lookup yields CDR1 SGHRS and CDR2 YFSETQ. V gave up 0 bases and J gave up 1 base, with 8 bases separating them. The CDR3 is 15 residues long.

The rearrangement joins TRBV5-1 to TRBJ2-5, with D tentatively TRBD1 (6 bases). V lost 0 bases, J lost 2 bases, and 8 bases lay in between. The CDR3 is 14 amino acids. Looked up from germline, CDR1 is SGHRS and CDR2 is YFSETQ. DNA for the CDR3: TGCGCCAGCAGCTTGGGCAGGGGACAAGAGACCCAGTACTTC. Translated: CASSLGRGQETQYF. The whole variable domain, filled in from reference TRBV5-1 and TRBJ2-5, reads KAGVTQTPRYLIKTRGQQVTLSCSPISGHRSVSWYQQTPGQGLQFLFEYFSETQRNKGNFPGRFSGRQFSNSRSEMNVSTLELGDSALYLCASSLGRGQETQYFGPGTRLLVL.

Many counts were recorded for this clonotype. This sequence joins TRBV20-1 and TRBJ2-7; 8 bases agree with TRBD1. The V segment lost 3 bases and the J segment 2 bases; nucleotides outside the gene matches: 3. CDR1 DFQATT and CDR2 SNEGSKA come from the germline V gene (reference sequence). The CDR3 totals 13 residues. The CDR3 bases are TGCAGTGCTAGTTGGACAGGGACCTACGAGCAGTACTTC. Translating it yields CSASWTGTYEQYF.

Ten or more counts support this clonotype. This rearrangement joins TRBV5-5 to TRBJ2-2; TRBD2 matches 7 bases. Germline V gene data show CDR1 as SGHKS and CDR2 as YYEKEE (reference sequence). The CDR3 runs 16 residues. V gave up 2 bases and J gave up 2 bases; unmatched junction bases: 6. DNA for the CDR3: TGTGCCAGCAGCTTAGGGCTAGCGGACAACACCGGGGAGCTGTTTTTT. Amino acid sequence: CASSLGLADNTGELFF.

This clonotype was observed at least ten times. DNA for the CDR3: TGCAGTGCTGCGGGCGGGGCGCGGTACGAGCAGTACTTC. Protein: CSAAGGARYEQYF. The chain recombines TRBV20-1 with TRBJ2-7, with a possible D match to TRBD2 (6 bases). CDR3 size: 13 residues. Germline assignment: CDR1 DFQATT and CDR2 SNEGSKA (reference sequence). The germline V and J ends were trimmed by 5 bases and 4 bases, with 15 bases remaining between them.

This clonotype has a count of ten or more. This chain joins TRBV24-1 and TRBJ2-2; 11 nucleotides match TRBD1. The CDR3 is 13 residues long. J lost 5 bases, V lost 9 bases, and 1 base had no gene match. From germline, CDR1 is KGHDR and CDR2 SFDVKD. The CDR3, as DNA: TGTGCCACCGGACAGGGGGCTACCGGGGAGCTGTTTTTT. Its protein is CATGQGATGELFF.

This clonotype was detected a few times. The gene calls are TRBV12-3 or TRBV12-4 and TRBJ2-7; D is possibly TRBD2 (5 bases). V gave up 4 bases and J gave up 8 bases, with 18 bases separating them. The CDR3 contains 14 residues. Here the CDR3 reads CASSSFQMRDQQYF. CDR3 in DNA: TGTGCCAGCAGTTCCTTCCAGATGAGGGATCAGCAGTACTTC.

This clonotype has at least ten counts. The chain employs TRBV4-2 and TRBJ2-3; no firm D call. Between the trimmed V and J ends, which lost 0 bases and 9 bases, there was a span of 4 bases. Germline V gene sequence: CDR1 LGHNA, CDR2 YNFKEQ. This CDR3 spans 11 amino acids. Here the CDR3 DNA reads TGTGCCAGCAGCCAAGAGAGAACGCAGTATTTT. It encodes CASSQERTQYF.

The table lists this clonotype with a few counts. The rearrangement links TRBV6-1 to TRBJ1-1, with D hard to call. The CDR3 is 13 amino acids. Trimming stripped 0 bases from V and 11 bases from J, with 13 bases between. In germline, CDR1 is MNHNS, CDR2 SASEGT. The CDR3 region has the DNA TGTGCCAGCAGTGAAGCGGGGATATCGGGGGCTTTCTTT. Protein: CASSEAGISGAFF.

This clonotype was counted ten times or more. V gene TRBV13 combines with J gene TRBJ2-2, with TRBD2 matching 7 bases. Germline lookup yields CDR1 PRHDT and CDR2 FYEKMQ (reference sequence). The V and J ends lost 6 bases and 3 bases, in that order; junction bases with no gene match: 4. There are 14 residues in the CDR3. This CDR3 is CASRAGVYTGELFF. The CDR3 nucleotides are TGTGCCAGCAGGGCGGGGGTCTACACCGGGGAGCTGTTTTTT.

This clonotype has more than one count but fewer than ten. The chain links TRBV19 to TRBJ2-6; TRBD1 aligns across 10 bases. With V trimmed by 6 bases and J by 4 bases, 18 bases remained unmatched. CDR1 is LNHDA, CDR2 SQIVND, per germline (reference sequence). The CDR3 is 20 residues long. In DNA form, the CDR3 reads TGTGCCAGTAGACACGACAGGGGGCGGGTTAGGAGAGAAGGGGCCAACGTCCTGACTTTC. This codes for CASRHDRGRVRREGANVLTF. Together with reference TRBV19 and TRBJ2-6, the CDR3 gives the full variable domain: DGGITQSPKYLFRKEGQNVTLSCEQNLNHDAMYWYRQDPGQGLRLIYYSQIVNDFQKGDIAEGYSVSREKKESFPLTVTSAQKNPTAFYLCASRHDRGRVRREGANVLTFGAGSRLTVL.

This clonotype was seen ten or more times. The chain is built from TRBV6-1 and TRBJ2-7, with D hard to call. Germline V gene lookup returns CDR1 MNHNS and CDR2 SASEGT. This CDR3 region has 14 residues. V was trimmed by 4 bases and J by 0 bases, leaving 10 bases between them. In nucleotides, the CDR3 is TGTGCCAGCAGTGTGACGGCGAACTCCTACGAGCAGTACTTC. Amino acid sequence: CASSVTANSYEQYF.

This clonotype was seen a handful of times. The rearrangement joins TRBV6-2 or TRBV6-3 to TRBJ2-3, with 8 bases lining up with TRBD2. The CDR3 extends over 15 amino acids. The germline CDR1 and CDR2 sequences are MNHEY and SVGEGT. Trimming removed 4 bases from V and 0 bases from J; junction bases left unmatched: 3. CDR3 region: CASSLLAESTDTQYF. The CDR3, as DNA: TGTGCCAGCAGTTTACTAGCGGAGAGCACAGATACGCAGTATTTT.

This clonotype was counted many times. The CDR3 DNA is TGTGCCATCAGCGGAATCAGCGCAAATGAGCAGTTCTTC. It encodes CAISGISANEQFF. V gene TRBV10-3 combines with J gene TRBJ2-1; D ambiguous. The CDR3 sequence is 13 residues long. V shed 6 bases and J shed 7 bases, with 13 bases lying between them. Germline loops: CDR1 ENHRY, CDR2 SYGVKD.

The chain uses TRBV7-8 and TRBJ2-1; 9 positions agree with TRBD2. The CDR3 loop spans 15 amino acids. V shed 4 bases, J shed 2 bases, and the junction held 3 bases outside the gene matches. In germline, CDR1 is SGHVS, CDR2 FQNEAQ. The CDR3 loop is CASSSPSGTYNEQFF. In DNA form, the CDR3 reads TGTGCCAGCAGCTCCCCTAGCGGGACCTACAATGAGCAGTTCTTC.

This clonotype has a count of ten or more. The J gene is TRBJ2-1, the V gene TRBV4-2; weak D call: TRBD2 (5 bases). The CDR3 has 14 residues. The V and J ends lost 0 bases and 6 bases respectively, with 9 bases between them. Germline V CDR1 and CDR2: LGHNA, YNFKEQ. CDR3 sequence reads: CASSQELVPNEQFF. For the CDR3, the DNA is TGTGCCAGCAGCCAAGAACTAGTCCCCAATGAGCAGTTCTTC.